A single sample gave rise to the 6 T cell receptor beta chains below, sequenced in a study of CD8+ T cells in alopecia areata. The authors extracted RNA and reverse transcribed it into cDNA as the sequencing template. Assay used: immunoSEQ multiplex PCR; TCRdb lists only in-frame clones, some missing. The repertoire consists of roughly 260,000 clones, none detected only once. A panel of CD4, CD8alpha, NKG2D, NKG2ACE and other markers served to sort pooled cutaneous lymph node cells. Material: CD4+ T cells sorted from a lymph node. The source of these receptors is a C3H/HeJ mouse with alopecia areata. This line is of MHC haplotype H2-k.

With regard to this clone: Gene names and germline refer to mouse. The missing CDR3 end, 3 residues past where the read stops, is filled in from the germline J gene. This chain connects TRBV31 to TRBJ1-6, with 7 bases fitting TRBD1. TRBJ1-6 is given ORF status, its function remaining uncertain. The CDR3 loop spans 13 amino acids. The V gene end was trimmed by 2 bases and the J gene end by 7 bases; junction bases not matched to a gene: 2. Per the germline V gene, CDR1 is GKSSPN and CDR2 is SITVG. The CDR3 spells CAWSTGENSPLYF. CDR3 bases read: TGTGCCTGGAGTACAGGGGAGAATTCGCCC.

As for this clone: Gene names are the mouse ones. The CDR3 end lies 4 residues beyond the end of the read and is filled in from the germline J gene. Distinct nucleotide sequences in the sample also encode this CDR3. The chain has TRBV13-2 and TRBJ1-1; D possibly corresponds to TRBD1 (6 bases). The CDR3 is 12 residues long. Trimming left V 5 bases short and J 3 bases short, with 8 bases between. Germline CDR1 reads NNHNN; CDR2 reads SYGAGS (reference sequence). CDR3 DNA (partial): TGTGCCAGCGGGAGGACAGACACA. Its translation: CASGRTDT. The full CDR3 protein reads CASGRTDTEVFF.

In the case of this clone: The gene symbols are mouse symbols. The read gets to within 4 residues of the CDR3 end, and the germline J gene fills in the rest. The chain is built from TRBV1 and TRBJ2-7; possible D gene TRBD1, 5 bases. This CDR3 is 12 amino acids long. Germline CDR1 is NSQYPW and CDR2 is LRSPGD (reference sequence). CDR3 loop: CTCSAATDEQYF. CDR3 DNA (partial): TGCACCTGCAGTGCAGCGACAGAT. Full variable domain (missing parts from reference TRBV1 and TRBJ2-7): VTLLEQNPRWRLVPRGQAVNLRCILKNSQYPWMSWYQQDLQKQLQWLFTLRSPGDKEVKSLPGADYLATRVTDTELRLQVANMSQGRTLYCTCSAATDEQYFGPGTRLTVL.

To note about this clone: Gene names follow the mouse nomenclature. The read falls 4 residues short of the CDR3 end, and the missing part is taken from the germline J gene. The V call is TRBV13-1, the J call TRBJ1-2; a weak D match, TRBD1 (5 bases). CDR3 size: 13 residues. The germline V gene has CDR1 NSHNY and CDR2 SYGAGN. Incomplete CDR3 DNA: TGTGCCAGCAGTGATGTGAGGGACTTC. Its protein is CASSDVRDF. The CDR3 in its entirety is CASSDVRDFDYTF.

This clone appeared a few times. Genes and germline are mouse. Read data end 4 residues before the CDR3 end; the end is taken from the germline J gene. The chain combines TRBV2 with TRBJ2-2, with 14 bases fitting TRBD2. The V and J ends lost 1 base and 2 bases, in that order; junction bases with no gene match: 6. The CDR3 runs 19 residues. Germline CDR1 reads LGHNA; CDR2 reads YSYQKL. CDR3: CASSQAGTGGARNTGQLYF. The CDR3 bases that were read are TGTGCCAGCAGCCAAGCCGGGACTGGGGGGGCGCGGAACACCGGG.

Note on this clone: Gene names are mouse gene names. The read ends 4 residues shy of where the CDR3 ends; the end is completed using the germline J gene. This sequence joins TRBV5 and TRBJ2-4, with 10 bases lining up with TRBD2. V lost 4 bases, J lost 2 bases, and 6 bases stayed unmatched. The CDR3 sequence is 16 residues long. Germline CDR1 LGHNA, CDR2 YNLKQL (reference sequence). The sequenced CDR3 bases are TGTGCCAGCAGCCTCCGGGACTGGGGCAATCAAAAC. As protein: CASSLRDWGNQN. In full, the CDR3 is CASSLRDWGNQNTLYF.